This T cell receptor beta chain was recorded in a study of blood T cell repertoires in COVID-19. Overall study: Sources were T cells, B-cell-depleted T cells, or PBMCs; the material itself was cDNA or gDNA.

Authors' processing steps: Estimation of nucleated cell counts was performed using reference gene primer amplification. The data were produced by immunoSEQ multiplex PCR, yet TCRdb's version contains in-frame clones alone and is incomplete. That table supplies the V and J calls and clone size; D and trimming were determined from the DNA. The sample gives over 100,000 clones, around 84% of which show up once; 6.5% to 10% is in the top ten. J lost 3 bases, V lost 7 bases, and 9 bases had no gene match. Looked up from germline, CDR1 is MDHEN and CDR2 is SYDVKM. This CDR3 is 15 amino acids long. Sequencing was carried out using peripheral blood. The chain has TRBV28 and TRBJ1-5; 7 bases line up with TRBD1. This receptor was obtained from a woman older than 75 with active or convalescent COVID-19. CDR3 residues: CASIWGDRVNQPQHF. CDR3 DNA: TGTGCCAGCATCTGGGGCGACAGGGTCAATCAGCCCCAGCATTTT.